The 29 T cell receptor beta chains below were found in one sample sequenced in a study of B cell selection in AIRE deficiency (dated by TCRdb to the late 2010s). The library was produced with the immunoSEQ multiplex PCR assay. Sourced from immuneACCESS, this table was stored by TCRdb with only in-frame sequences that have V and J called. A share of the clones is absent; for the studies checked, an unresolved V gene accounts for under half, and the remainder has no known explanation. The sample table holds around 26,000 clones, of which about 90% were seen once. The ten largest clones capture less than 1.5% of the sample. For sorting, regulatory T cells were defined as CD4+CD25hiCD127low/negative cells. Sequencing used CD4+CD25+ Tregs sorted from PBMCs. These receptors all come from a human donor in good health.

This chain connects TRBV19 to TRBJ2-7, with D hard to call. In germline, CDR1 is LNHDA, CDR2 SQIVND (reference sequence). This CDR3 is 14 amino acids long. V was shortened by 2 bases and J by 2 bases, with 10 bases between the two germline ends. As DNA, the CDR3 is TGTGCCAGTAGTATAACTGGGTCCCCCTACGAGCAGTACTTC. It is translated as CASSITGSPYEQYF. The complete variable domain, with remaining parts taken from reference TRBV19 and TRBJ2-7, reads DGGITQSPKYLFRKEGQNVTLSCEQNLNHDAMYWYRQDPGQGLRLIYYSQIVNDFQKGDIAEGYSVSREKKESFPLTVTSAQKNPTAFYLCASSITGSPYEQYFGPGTRLTVT.

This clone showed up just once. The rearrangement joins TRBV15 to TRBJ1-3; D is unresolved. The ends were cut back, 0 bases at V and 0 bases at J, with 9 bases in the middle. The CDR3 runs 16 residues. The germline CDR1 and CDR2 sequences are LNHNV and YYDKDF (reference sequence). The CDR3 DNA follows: TGTGCCACCAGCAGAGATCGGGTAGGCTCTGGAAACACCATATATTTT. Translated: CATSRDRVGSGNTIYF.

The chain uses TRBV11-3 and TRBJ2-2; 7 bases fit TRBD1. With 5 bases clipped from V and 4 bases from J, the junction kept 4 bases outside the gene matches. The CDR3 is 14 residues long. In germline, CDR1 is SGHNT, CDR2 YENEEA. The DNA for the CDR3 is TGTGCCAGCAGCCGGACAGGCCTCACCGGGGAGCTGTTTTTT. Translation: CASSRTGLTGELFF.

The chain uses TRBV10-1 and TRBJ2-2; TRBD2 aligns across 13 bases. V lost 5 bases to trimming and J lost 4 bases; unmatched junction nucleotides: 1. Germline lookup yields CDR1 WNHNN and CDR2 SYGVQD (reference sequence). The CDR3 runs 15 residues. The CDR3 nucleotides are TGCGCCAGCAGTCGGACTAGCGGGGGCACCGGGGAGCTGTTTTTT. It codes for CASSRTSGGTGELFF.

The CDR3 loop reads CASSLGSGVGTDTQYF. DNA for the CDR3: TGCGCCAGCAGCTTGGGAAGCGGGGTCGGCACAGATACGCAGTATTTT. The chain is built from TRBV5-1 and TRBJ2-3; TRBD2 matches 7 bases. The J segment lost 1 base and the V segment lost 0 bases, leaving 5 bases of the junction unmatched. Germline CDR1 is SGHRS and CDR2 is YFSETQ. The CDR3 sequence is 16 residues long.

The CDR3 loop reads CASTSEAAGNQPQHF. CDR3 in DNA: TGTGCCAGCACTTCCGAGGCTGCAGGCAATCAGCCCCAGCATTTT. The chain has TRBV6-1 and TRBJ1-5; D gene ambiguous. The CDR3 runs to 15 residues. In germline, CDR1 is MNHNS, CDR2 SASEGT. Trimming pared 7 bases from V and 2 bases from J, leaving 15 bases between.

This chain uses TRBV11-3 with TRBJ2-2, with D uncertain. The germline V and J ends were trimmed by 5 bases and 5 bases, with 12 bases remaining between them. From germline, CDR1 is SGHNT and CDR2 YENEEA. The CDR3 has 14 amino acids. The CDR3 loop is CASSPEPSTGELFF. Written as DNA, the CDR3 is TGTGCCAGCAGCCCCGAGCCGAGTACCGGGGAGCTGTTTTTT.

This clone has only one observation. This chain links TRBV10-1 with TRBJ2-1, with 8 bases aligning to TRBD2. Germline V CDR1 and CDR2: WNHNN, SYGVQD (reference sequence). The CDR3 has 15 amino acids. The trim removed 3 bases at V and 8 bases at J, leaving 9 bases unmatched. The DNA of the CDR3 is TGCGCCAGCAGTGAAAGGGCTAGCGGGTGGGATGAGCAGTTCTTC. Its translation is CASSERASGWDEQFF.

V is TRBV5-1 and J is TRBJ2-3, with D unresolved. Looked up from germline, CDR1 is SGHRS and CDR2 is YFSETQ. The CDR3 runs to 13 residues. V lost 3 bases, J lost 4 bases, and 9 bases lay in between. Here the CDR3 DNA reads TGCGCCAGCAGCTCGACTCGGGCAGATACGCAGTATTTT. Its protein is CASSSTRADTQYF.

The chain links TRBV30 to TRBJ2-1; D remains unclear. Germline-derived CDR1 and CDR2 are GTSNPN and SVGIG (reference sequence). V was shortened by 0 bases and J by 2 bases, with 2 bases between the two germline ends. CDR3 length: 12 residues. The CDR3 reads CAWSVPYNEQFF. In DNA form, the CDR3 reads TGTGCCTGGAGTGTTCCCTACAATGAGCAGTTCTTC.

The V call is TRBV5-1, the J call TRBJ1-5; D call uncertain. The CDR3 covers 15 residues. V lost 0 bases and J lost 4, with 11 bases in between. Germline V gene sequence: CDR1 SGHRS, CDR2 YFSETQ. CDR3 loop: CASSLGLAGNQPQHF. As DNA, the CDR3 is TGCGCCAGCAGCTTGGGATTGGCTGGGAATCAGCCCCAGCATTTT.

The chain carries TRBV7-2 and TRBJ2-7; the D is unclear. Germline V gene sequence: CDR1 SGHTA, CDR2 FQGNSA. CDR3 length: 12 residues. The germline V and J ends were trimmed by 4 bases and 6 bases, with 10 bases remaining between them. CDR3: CASSSFWSEQYF. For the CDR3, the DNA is TGTGCCAGCAGCTCTTTTTGGTCCGAGCAGTACTTC.

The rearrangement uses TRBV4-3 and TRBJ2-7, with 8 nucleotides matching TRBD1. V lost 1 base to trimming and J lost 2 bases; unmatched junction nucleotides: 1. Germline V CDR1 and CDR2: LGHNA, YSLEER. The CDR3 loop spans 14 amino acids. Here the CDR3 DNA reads TGCGCCAGCAGCCAAGTGGACAGGGCCTACGAGCAGTACTTC. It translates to CASSQVDRAYEQYF.

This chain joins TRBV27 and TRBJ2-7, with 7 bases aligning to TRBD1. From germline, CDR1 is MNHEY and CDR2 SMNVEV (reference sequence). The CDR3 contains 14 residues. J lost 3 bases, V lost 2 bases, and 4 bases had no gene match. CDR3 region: CASSLGRGYYEQYF. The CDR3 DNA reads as TGTGCCAGCAGTTTAGGCAGGGGGTACTACGAGCAGTACTTC.

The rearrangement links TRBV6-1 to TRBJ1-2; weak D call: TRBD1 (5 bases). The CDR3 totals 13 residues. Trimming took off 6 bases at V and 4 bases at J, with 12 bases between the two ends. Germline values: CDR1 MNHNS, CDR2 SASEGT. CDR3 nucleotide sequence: TGTGCCAGCAGGGGGGACTTCCCCTATGGCTACACCTTC. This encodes CASRGDFPYGYTF.

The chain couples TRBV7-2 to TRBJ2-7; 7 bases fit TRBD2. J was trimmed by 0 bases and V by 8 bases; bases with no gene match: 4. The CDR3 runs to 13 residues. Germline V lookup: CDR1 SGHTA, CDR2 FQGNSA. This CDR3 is CASGGGNSYEQYF. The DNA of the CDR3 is TGTGCCAGCGGCGGGGGTAACTCCTACGAGCAGTACTTC.

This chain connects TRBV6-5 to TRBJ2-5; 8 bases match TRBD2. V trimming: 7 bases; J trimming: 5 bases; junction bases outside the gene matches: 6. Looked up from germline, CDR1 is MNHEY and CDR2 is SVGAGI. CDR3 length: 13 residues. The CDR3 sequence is CASIGGAWETQYF. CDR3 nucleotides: TGTGCCAGCATCGGGGGGGCGTGGGAGACCCAGTACTTC.

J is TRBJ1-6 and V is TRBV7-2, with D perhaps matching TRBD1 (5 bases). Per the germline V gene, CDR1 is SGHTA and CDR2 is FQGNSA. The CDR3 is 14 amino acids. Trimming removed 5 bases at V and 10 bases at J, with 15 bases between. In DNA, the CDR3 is TGTGCCAGCAGCCCCAGGGTAGCTAGGTCACCCCTCCACTTT. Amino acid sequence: CASSPRVARSPLHF.

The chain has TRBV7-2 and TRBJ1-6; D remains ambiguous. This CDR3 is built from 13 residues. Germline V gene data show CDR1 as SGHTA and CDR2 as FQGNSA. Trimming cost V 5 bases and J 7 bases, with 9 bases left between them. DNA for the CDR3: TGTGCCAGCAGCCCCTCCCGCAATTCACCCCTCCACTTT. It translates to CASSPSRNSPLHF.

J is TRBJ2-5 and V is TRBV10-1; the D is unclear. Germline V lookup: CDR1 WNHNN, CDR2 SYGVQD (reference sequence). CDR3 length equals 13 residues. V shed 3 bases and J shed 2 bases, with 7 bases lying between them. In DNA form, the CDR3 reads TGCGCCAGCAGTGAATCGGGTCAAGAGACCCAGTACTTC. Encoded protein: CASSESGQETQYF.

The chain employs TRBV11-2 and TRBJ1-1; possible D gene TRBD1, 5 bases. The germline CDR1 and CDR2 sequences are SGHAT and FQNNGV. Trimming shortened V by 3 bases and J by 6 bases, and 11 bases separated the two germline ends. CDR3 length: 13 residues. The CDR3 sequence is CASSLGGIPEAFF. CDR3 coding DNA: TGTGCCAGCAGCTTGGGGGGGATCCCTGAAGCTTTCTTT.

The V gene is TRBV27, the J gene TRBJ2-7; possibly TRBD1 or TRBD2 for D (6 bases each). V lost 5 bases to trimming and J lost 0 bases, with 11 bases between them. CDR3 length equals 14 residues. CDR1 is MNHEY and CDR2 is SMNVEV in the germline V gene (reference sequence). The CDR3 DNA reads TGTGCCAGCAGTCCTAGGGGGGCCTCCTACGAGCAGTACTTC. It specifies CASSPRGASYEQYF.

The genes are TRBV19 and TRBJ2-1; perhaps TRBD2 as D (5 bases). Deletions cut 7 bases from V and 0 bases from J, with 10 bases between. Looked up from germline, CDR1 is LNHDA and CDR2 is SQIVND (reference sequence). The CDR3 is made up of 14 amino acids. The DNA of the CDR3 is TGTGCCAGTAAGCGGCAGGTCTCCTACAATGAGCAGTTCTTC. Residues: CASKRQVSYNEQFF. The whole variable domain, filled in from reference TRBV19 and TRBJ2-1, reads DGGITQSPKYLFRKEGQNVTLSCEQNLNHDAMYWYRQDPGQGLRLIYYSQIVNDFQKGDIAEGYSVSREKKESFPLTVTSAQKNPTAFYLCASKRQVSYNEQFFGPGTRLTVL.

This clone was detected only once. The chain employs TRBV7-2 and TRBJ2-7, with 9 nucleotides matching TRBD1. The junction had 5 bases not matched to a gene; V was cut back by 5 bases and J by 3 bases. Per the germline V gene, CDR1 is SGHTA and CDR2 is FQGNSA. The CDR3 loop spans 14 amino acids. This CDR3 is CASSQPGQGYEQYF. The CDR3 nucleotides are TGTGCCAGCAGCCAACCGGGACAGGGCTACGAGCAGTACTTC.

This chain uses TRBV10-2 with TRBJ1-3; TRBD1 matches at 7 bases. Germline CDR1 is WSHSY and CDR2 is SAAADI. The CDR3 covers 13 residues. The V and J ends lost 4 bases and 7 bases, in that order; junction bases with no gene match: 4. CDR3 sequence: CASSAKQGNTIYF. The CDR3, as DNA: TGCGCCAGCAGTGCAAAACAGGGGAACACCATATATTTT.

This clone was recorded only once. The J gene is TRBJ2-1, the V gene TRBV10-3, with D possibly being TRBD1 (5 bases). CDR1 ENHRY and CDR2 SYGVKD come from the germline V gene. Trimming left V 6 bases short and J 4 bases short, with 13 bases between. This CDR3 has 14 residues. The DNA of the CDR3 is TGTGCCATCAGCGAGCCGACAGATTACAATGAGCAGTTCTTC. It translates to CAISEPTDYNEQFF.

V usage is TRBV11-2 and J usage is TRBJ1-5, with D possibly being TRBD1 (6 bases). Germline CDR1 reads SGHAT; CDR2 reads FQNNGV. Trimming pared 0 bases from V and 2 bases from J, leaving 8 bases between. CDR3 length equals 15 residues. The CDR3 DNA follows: TGTGCCAGCAGCTTAGACAGGGGAGGCAATCAGCCCCAGCATTTT. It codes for CASSLDRGGNQPQHF.

In DNA, the CDR3 is TGTGCTAGTGGTTTCGGGACAGGGAATCAGCCCCAGCATTTT. Translated, it gives CASGFGTGNQPQHF. The chain links TRBV12-5 to TRBJ1-5; 9 bases map to TRBD1. This CDR3 has 14 residues. Per germline, CDR1 LGHNT and CDR2 FRNRAP. V was pared by 3 bases and J by 4 bases, with 1 base of the junction left unmatched.

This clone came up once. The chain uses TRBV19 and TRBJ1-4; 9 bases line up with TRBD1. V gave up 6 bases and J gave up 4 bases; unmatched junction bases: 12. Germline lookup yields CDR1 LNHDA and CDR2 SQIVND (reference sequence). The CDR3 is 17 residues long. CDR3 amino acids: CASSEFPGQGFNEKLFF. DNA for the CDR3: TGTGCCAGTAGCGAATTCCCGGGACAGGGCTTTAATGAAAAACTGTTTTTT. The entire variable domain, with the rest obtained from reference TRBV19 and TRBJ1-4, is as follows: DGGITQSPKYLFRKEGQNVTLSCEQNLNHDAMYWYRQDPGQGLRLIYYSQIVNDFQKGDIAEGYSVSREKKESFPLTVTSAQKNPTAFYLCASSEFPGQGFNEKLFFGSGTQLSVL.